This TCR beta chain was found in a study of blood T cells in healthy people across ages. The authors ran a second PCR of about 7 to 12 cycles using a sample-barcoded 5' primer and a J-beta primer mix. TCRdb itself ran the 5' RACE reads through MiXCR, one entry per CDR3 protein. The sample has over 1,500,000 distinct CDR3 sequences, around half seen once. V was pared by 0 bases and J by 6 bases, with 11 bases between. Germline loops: CDR1 SNHLY, CDR2 FYNNEI. This CDR3 comprises 14 residues. The chain employs TRBV2 and TRBJ1-2, with D hard to call. The sequencing input was blood. The source is a woman aged 40 to 50 in good health. The CDR3, as DNA: TGTGCCAGCAGTGAAGCTGATAGGGCCGATGGCTACACCTTC. Amino acids: CASSEADRADGYTF.